This passage covers 30 T cell receptor beta chains from one sample sequenced in a study of cytomegalovirus exposure and HLA in healthy donors. PCR primers comprised 60 Vbeta and 13 Jbeta primers. Clones were read by immunoSEQ multiplex PCR, and TCRdb kept only the in-frame ones, dropping some. This sample yields roughly 150,000 clones, of which more than 60% are seen a single time; about 11% belongs to the top ten. The sequenced sample consisted of PBMCs. The receptors come from a man between 18 and 29 years old in good health and CMV-seropositive.

This chain links TRBV9 with TRBJ1-2; TRBD1 agrees at 7 bases. Germline V gene data show CDR1 as SGDLS and CDR2 as YYNGEE. The J segment lost 5 bases and the V segment lost 0 bases, leaving 4 bases of the junction unmatched. This CDR3 is 14 amino acids long. CDR3: CASSVGEQGYGYTF. The CDR3 nucleotides read TGTGCCAGCAGCGTAGGGGAACAGGGGTATGGCTACACCTTC.

This sequence joins TRBV5-3 and TRBJ2-5, with D perhaps TRBD1 (5 bases). TRBV5-3 is classed as an ORF, of uncertain function. The V end lost 5 bases, the J end lost 2 bases, and 16 bases lay between the germline ends. CDR3 length: 15 amino acids. The CDR3 loop is CARRLREDQQETQYF. DNA of the CDR3: TGTGCCAGAAGACTCAGGGAAGACCAGCAAGAGACCCAGTACTTC.

The chain recombines TRBV6-5 with TRBJ2-1; 12 nucleotides align to TRBD2. Germline V lookup: CDR1 MNHEY, CDR2 SVGAGI. The junction had 11 bases not matched to a gene; V was cut back by 4 bases and J by 10 bases. The CDR3 covers 16 residues. CDR3 sequence (DNA): TGTGCCAGCAGTTTACCCCTAGCGGGGGGGGTCGGGGAGCAGTTCTTC. This gives the protein CASSLPLAGGVGEQFF.

The chain joins TRBV7-8 to TRBJ1-4; the match to TRBD1 covers 9 bases. Looked up from germline, CDR1 is SGHVS and CDR2 is FQNEAQ. The V gene end was trimmed by 4 bases and the J gene end by 8 bases; junction bases not matched to a gene: 8. The CDR3 is made up of 15 amino acids. The CDR3 coding sequence is TGTGCCAGCAGCTCTAGGACAGGGGTTAGGGAAAAACTGTTTTTT. It yields the protein CASSSRTGVREKLFF.

The CDR3 nucleotides are TGTGCCAGCAGCGTAGAGCCCCTAGCGGGGGTAAACAATGAGCAGTTCTTC. Translation gives CASSVEPLAGVNNEQFF. J is TRBJ2-1 and V is TRBV9; 10 nucleotides match TRBD2. The CDR3 runs 17 residues. The germline V gene encodes CDR1 SGDLS and CDR2 YYNGEE. After removal of 0 bases from V and 5 bases from J, the junction contained 8 bases not matched to a gene.

This clone was detected only a few times. The CDR3 sequence is CASSDSGQTVAFF. Here the CDR3 DNA reads TGTGCCAGCAGTGACTCGGGCCAGACGGTAGCTTTCTTT. The V gene is TRBV6-4, the J gene TRBJ1-1; D is unresolved. This CDR3 is built from 13 residues. Germline values: CDR1 MRHNA, CDR2 SNTAGT. V lost 0 bases and J 10 bases, leaving 12 bases between the germline ends.

The genes are TRBV9 and TRBJ2-3; 7 positions agree with TRBD2. In germline, CDR1 is SGDLS, CDR2 YYNGEE. The V segment lost 2 bases and the J segment 2 bases; nucleotides outside the gene matches: 8. The CDR3 runs to 16 residues. The CDR3 sequence: CASSVSAGADTDTQYF. CDR3 coding DNA: TGTGCCAGCAGCGTGTCGGCGGGAGCGGACACAGATACGCAGTATTTT.

The chain links TRBV5-1 to TRBJ2-7; D perhaps matches TRBD2 (6 bases). Trimming took 0 bases from V and 6 from J, leaving 16 bases between them. Germline CDR1 is SGHRS and CDR2 is YFSETQ. CDR3 length equals 15 residues. Here the CDR3 reads CASSLGLIMRGEQYF. Here the CDR3 DNA reads TGCGCCAGCAGCTTGGGATTGATTATGCGGGGCGAGCAGTACTTC.

Turning to this clone: One junction end does not reproduce the germline sequence, and a read error may be involved. The rearrangement joins TRBV5-1 to TRBJ2-3; D is undetermined. CDR3 length: 12 residues. Germline CDR1 is SGHRS and CDR2 is YFSETQ. The CDR3 DNA is TGCGCCAGCAGCTTGGGATCAGATACGCAGTGTTTT. Protein: CASSLGSDTQCF.

The V call is TRBV6-1, the J call TRBJ2-5; D not certain. The V end was cut by 7 bases, the J end by 5 bases, with 14 bases between. CDR3 length: 13 residues. Germline V gene data show CDR1 as MNHNS and CDR2 as SASEGT. The CDR3 protein is CASTSRGWETQYF. CDR3 DNA sequence: TGTGCCAGCACCTCCCGAGGTTGGGAGACCCAGTACTTC.

This sequence joins TRBV27 and TRBJ2-7; TRBD2 matches 8 bases. V lost 6 bases and J lost 0; bases outside the gene matches: 7. The CDR3 covers 15 residues. Per the germline V gene, CDR1 is MNHEY and CDR2 is SMNVEV (reference sequence). The CDR3, as DNA: TGTGCCAGCAGCTCCCTAGCGGGTCCCTCCTACGAGCAGTACTTC. It is translated as CASSSLAGPSYEQYF.

The V gene is TRBV25-1, the J gene TRBJ2-2, with a possible D match to TRBD1 (5 bases). The CDR3 runs to 16 residues. CDR1 and CDR2 (germline): MGHDK, SYGVNS. Between the trimmed V and J ends, which lost 11 bases and 4 bases, there was a span of 23 bases. The CDR3 sequence: CAVQPRGRESTGELFF. CDR3 DNA sequence: TGTGCCGTACAGCCCCGTGGCAGGGAAAGCACCGGGGAGCTGTTTTTT.

The gene calls are TRBV7-9 and TRBJ2-1; TRBD2 matches 10 bases. V lost 4 bases, J lost 2 bases, and 11 bases stayed unmatched. The CDR3 runs to 18 residues. In germline, CDR1 is SEHNR, CDR2 FQNEAQ (reference sequence). CDR3 coding DNA: TGTGCCAGCAGCTCAATCCCGGGACTAGCGTTAACCTACAATGAGCAGTTCTTC. Its translation: CASSSIPGLALTYNEQFF.

The table lists this clone with a few counts. The genes are TRBV28 and TRBJ1-2, with TRBD1 identical over 10 bases. The trim removed 8 bases at V and 3 bases at J, leaving 9 bases unmatched. Germline CDR1 reads MDHEN; CDR2 reads SYDVKM. The CDR3 has 15 amino acids. CDR3 sequence (DNA): TGTGCCAGCCGGGACAGGGGAGGAGTGGACTATGGCTACACCTTC. Translation gives CASRDRGGVDYGYTF.

This clone was seen just once. V is TRBV30 and J is TRBJ1-1; D may be TRBD1 (6 bases). Germline CDR1 and CDR2: GTSNPN and SVGIG (reference sequence). The CDR3 totals 13 residues. V lost 0 bases to trimming and J lost 14 bases, with 19 bases between them. CDR3 sequence: CAWSVFGTPGTFF. CDR3 DNA: TGTGCCTGGAGTGTATTCGGGACACCCGGGACGTTCTTT. Full variable domain (outside the CDR3, taken from reference TRBV30 and TRBJ1-1): SQTIHQWPATLVQPVGSPLSLECTVEGTSNPNLYWYRQAAGRGLQLLFYSVGIGQISSEVPQNLSASRPQDRQFILSSKKLLLSDSGFYLCAWSVFGTPGTFFGQGTRLTVV.

CDR3 protein: CAWSSGSTDTQYF. The CDR3 DNA follows: TGTGCCTGGAGTAGCGGGAGCACAGATACGCAGTATTTT. V and J are TRBV30 and TRBJ2-3, with D maybe TRBD2 (6 bases). The CDR3 spans 13 residues. The V and J ends lost 2 bases and 0 bases respectively, with 6 bases between them. The V gene's germline CDR1 is GTSNPN and CDR2 SVGIG (reference sequence).

The V call is TRBV2, the J call TRBJ1-1; D possibly corresponds to TRBD1 (6 bases). Looked up from germline, CDR1 is SNHLY and CDR2 is FYNNEI. This CDR3 region has 14 residues. The V end lost 5 bases, the J end lost 11 bases, and 21 bases lay between the germline ends. The CDR3 DNA follows: TGTGCCAGCAGTCATGAACAGGGTTGGTATATGGCTTTCTTT. It encodes CASSHEQGWYMAFF.

Turning to this clone: An end of the junction does not agree with germline; a read error may underlie this. CDR3 protein: CSSSRTGGTYEQYF. Here the CDR3 DNA reads TGTTCCAGCAGTCGGACAGGGGGGACCTACGAGCAGTACTTC. The chain couples TRBV7-9 to TRBJ2-7; 10 nucleotides align to TRBD1. Germline CDR1 and CDR2: SEHNR and FQNEAQ (reference sequence). There are 14 residues in the CDR3.

V usage is TRBV9 and J usage is TRBJ2-1; 8 bases fit TRBD1. CDR3 length equals 15 residues. Per germline, CDR1 SGDLS and CDR2 YYNGEE. Trimming took 4 bases from V and 7 from J; bases not matched to a gene: 10. DNA for the CDR3: TGTGCCAGCAGCCCCCGACAGGGGCAGCGGAATGAGCAGTTCTTC. The encoded protein is CASSPRQGQRNEQFF.

V is TRBV25-1 and J is TRBJ2-7, with TRBD1 matching over 9 bases. Unmatched junction bases numbered 5, after V lost 1 base and J lost 4 bases. The CDR3 length is 15 residues. Per germline, CDR1 MGHDK and CDR2 SYGVNS. The DNA of the CDR3 is TGTGCCAGCAGTGAATTAGGGGACAGGGAATACGAGCAGTACTTC. Protein sequence: CASSELGDREYEQYF.

On this clone itself: The junction departs from the called germline gene at one end, perhaps through a read error. The chain is built from TRBV30 and TRBJ2-7; TRBD2 matches 13 bases. The length of the CDR3 is 16 residues. Germline V gives CDR1 GTSNPN, CDR2 SVGIG (reference sequence). The CDR3: CARRGTSGAISYEQYF. CDR3 in DNA: TGTGCCCGGAGAGGGACTAGCGGGGCAATCTCCTACGAGCAGTACTTC.

This chain links TRBV7-9 with TRBJ1-3; D remains unclear. Per the germline V gene, CDR1 is SEHNR and CDR2 is FQNEAQ (reference sequence). The CDR3 totals 13 residues. V lost 4 bases to trimming and J lost 3 bases, with 7 bases between them. This CDR3 is CASSSGFGNTIYF. Here the CDR3 DNA reads TGTGCCAGCAGCTCAGGATTTGGAAACACCATATATTTT.

As to this clone: Its ends do not fully match the called genes, so a read error is possible. This specimen includes other DNA sequences encoding the same CDR3. The chain is built from TRBV2 and TRBJ2-7; 7 bases align to TRBD2. CDR1 SNHLY and CDR2 FYNNEI come from the germline V gene. CDR3 size: 19 residues. CDR3 loop: CASSEALTPWGGDSYEQYF. The DNA for the CDR3 is TGTGCTAGCAGTGAAGCGCTCACCCCATGGGGGGGGGACTCCTACGAGCAGTACTTC. Full variable domain (remainder filled in from reference TRBV2 and TRBJ2-7): EPEVTQTPSHQVTQMGQEVILRCVPISNHLYFYWYRQILGQKVEFLVSFYNNEISEKSEIFDDQFSVERPDGSNFTLKIRSTKLEDSAMYFCASSEALTPWGGDSYEQYFGPGTRLTVT.

This clone appeared a few times. V is TRBV6-5 and J is TRBJ1-5, with 8 positions matching TRBD1. Losses at the gene ends were 6 bases for V and 6 bases for J; bases not matched to a gene: 7. Germline lookup yields CDR1 MNHEY and CDR2 SVGAGI. The CDR3 has 14 amino acids. The CDR3 protein is CASSLRQGTQPQHF. DNA for the CDR3: TGTGCCAGCAGCCTTCGACAGGGGACTCAGCCCCAGCATTTT.

The table lists this clone with a few counts. Other DNA sequences in the sample encode the same CDR3. The chain has TRBV28 and TRBJ2-7; D gene unclear. The germline V and J ends were trimmed by 5 bases and 0 bases, with 17 bases remaining between them. The CDR3 is 16 residues long. Germline CDR1 is MDHEN and CDR2 is SYDVKM. The CDR3 coding sequence is TGTGCCAGCAGTCCTTCAGGCCTACTTCTCTCCTACGAGCAGTACTTC. Translation gives CASSPSGLLLSYEQYF. The whole variable domain, filled in from reference TRBV28 and TRBJ2-7, reads DVKVTQSSRYLVKRTGEKVFLECVQDMDHENMFWYRQDPGLGLRLIYFSYDVKMKEKGDIPEGYSVSREKKERFSLILESASTNQTSMYLCASSPSGLLLSYEQYFGPGTRLTVT.

This chain joins TRBV7-2 and TRBJ1-1; D may be TRBD1 (5 bases). The V gene's germline CDR1 is SGHTA and CDR2 FQGNSA. CDR3 size: 14 residues. Trimming took off 5 bases at V and 0 bases at J, with 10 bases between the two ends. This CDR3 is CASSLTTVNTEAFF. The CDR3 DNA sequence: TGTGCCAGCAGCCTGACGACAGTGAACACTGAAGCTTTCTTT. The whole variable domain, remainder taken from reference TRBV7-2 and TRBJ1-1, is GAGVSQSPSNKVTEKGKDVELRCDPISGHTALYWYRQSLGQGLEFLIYFQGNSAPDKSGLPSDRFSAERTGGSVSTLTIQRTQQEDSAVYLCASSLTTVNTEAFFGQGTRLTVV.

The V gene is TRBV27, the J gene TRBJ2-1, with D tentatively TRBD1 (8 bases). Germline V gene lookup returns CDR1 MNHEY and CDR2 SMNVEV (reference sequence). Between the trimmed V and J ends, which lost 5 bases and 14 bases, there was a span of 16 bases. The CDR3 sequence is 12 residues long. The CDR3 bases are TGTGCCAGCAGTCCTAACAGGGGGGGAGAGTTCTTC. Protein sequence: CASSPNRGGEFF.

This clone was observed once. V gene TRBV29-1 combines with J gene TRBJ1-2, with a weak D call TRBD1 (5 bases). CDR1 SQVTM and CDR2 ANQGSEA come from the germline V gene. The length of the CDR3 is 14 residues. The ends were cut back, 0 bases at V and 8 bases at J, with 16 bases in the middle. The CDR3 loop is CSVEDPRGLSGYTF. The CDR3 DNA sequence: TGCAGCGTTGAAGATCCCCGGGGGTTGTCGGGCTACACCTTC.

The chain uses TRBV28 and TRBJ2-2, with 11 bases fitting TRBD2. Trimming at V came to 3 bases and at J to 6 bases, leaving 3 bases not matched to a gene. The germline V gene has CDR1 MDHEN and CDR2 SYDVKM. The CDR3 loop spans 15 amino acids. The DNA of the CDR3 is TGTGCCAGCAGTTTCTCTAGCGGGAGGTCCGGGGAGCTGTTTTTT. Its translation is CASSFSSGRSGELFF.

The chain recombines TRBV6-5 with TRBJ2-5, with TRBD1 as a possible D gene (5 bases). The J call may be faulty, since TRBJ2-7 better matches the DNA end. This CDR3 is built from 13 residues. Germline V gene sequence: CDR1 MNHEY, CDR2 SVGAGI. The DNA of the CDR3 is TGTGCCAGCAGTAGGGGCGGAGCTTACGAGCAGTACTTC. It specifies CASSRGGAYEQYF.